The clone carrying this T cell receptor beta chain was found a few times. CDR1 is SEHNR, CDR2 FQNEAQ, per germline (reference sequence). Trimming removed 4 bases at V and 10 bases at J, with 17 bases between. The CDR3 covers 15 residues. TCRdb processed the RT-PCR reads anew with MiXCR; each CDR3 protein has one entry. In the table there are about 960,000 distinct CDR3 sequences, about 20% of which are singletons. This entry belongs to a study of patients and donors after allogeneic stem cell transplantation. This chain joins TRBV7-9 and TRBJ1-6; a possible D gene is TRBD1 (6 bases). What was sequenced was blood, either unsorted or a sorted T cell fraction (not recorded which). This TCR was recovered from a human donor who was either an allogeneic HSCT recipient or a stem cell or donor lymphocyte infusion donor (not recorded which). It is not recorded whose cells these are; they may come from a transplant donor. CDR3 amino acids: CASSSRTVPNSPLHF. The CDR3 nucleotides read TGTGCCAGCAGCTCTCGGACAGTGCCTAACTCACCCCTCCACTTT.